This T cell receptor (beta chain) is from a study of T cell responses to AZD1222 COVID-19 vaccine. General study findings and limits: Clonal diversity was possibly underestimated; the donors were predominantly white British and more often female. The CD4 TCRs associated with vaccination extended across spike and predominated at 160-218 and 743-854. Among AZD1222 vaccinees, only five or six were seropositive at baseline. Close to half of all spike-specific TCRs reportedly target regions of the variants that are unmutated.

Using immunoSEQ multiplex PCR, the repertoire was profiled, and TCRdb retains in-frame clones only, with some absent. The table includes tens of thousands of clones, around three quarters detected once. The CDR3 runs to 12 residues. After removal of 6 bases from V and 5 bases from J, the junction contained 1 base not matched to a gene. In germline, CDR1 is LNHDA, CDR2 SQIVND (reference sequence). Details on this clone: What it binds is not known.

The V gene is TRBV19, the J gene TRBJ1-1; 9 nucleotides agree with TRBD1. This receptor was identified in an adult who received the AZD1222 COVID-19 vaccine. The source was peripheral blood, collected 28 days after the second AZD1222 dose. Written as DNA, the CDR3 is TGTGCCAGTAGCGACAGGGGGACTGAAGCTTTCTTT. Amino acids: CASSDRGTEAFF.